This TCR beta chain was retrieved from a study of untreated major depressive disorder. On this clone itself: The antigen remains unidentified.

Findings of the study overall: TRBV05-01 (Vbeta 5.1) usage was higher in CD4+ T cells of depressed patients than controls.

Assay: immunoSEQ multiplex PCR; the TCRdb copy retains only in-frame clones and omits some. The sample shows 20,000 to 25,000 clones, 85% to 90% of them seen only once. With V trimmed by 0 bases and J by 4 bases, 4 bases remained unmatched. The CDR3 spans 15 residues. Per the germline V gene, CDR1 is SGDLS and CDR2 is YYNGEE. The source is a woman between 40 and 55 years old in good health. Material: CD4+ T cells from PBMCs. The chain has TRBV9 and TRBJ2-1, with 7 bases matching TRBD2. The CDR3 spells CASSVGLADYNEQFF. As DNA, the CDR3 is TGTGCCAGCAGCGTAGGACTAGCAGATTACAATGAGCAGTTCTTC. Full variable domain (missing parts from reference TRBV9 and TRBJ2-1): DSGVTQTPKHLITATGQRVTLRCSPRSGDLSVYWYQQSLDQGLQFLIQYYNGEERAKGNILERFSAQQFPDLHSELNLSSLELGDSALYFCASSVGLADYNEQFFGPGTRLTVL.